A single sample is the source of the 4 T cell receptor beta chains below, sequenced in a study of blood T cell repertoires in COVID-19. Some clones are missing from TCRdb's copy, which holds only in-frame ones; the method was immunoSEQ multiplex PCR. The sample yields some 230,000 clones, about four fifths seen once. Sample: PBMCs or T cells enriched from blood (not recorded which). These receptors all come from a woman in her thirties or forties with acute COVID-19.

CDR3 loop: CASSVDRRVYNEQFF. In nucleotides, the CDR3 is TGTGCCAGCAGCGTGGACAGGAGAGTCTACAATGAGCAGTTCTTC. The genes are TRBV11-3 and TRBJ2-1; 7 nucleotides agree with TRBD1. With 5 bases clipped from V and 3 bases from J, the junction kept 7 bases outside the gene matches. This CDR3 is built from 15 residues. CDR1 is SGHNT and CDR2 is YENEEA in the germline V gene.

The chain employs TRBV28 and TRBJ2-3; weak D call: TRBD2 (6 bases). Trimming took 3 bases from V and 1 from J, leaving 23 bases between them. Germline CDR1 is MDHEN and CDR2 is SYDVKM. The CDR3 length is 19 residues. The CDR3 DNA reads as TGTGCCAGCAGTTTTCACGGGAGCTTGACCTCTCGAGGCACAGATACGCAGTATTTT. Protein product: CASSFHGSLTSRGTDTQYF.

The CDR3 reads CASCPSSSTEAFF. CDR3 bases: TGTGCCAGCTGTCCTTCAAGTAGTACTGAAGCTTTCTTT. This sequence joins TRBV2 and TRBJ1-1; D is ambiguous. Looked up from germline, CDR1 is SNHLY and CDR2 is FYNNEI. Trimming removed 8 bases from V and 5 bases from J, with 15 bases in between. The CDR3 loop spans 13 amino acids.

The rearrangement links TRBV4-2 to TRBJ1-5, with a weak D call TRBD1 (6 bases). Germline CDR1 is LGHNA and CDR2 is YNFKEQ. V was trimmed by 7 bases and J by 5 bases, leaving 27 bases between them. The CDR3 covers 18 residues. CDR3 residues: CASNPGSTTGEGDQPQHF. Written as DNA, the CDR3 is TGTGCCAGCAACCCAGGGAGCACTACAGGAGAGGGGGATCAGCCCCAGCATTTT.